This paragraph covers one T cell receptor (beta chain) sequence. This entry comes from a study of immune evolution from preneoplasia to lung adenocarcinoma. The CDR3 is 14 residues long. Between the trimmed V and J ends, which lost 11 bases and 4 bases, there was a span of 20 bases. Per the germline V gene, CDR1 is MDHEN and CDR2 is SYDVKM. Data came from immunoSEQ multiplex PCR; TCRdb stores just in-frame clones and leaves some out. The sample carries about 7,900 clones, over 75% recorded once. The clonotype originates from a person aged 65-85 years with lung adenocarcinoma. V gene TRBV28 combines with J gene TRBJ1-2; D uncertain. The sequenced sample was FFPE adjacent normal lung tissue. The CDR3 DNA reads as TGTGCCTCCAACTACCCGGGGAGTTCCTATGGCTACACCTTC. It is translated as CASNYPGSSYGYTF.